This TCR beta chain was captured in a study of blood T cell repertoires in COVID-19. Turning to the study itself: Sample material is recorded as cDNA or gDNA derived from T cells, B-cell-depleted T cells, or PBMCs.

Authors' processing steps: The assay estimated nucleated cells by amplifying reference gene primers. TCRdb keeps only in-frame clones here, not all; method: immunoSEQ multiplex PCR. V, J and clone size reflect that table, while D and trimming were determined from the DNA. This table has some 170,000 clones, over 80% appearing once. The germline CDR1 and CDR2 sequences are SGHRS and YFSETQ. The CDR3 totals 15 residues. V was shortened by 7 bases and J by 7 bases, with 23 bases between the two germline ends. This receptor was identified in a woman between 65 and 79 years old with acute or convalescent COVID-19. The sequencing sample was made of peripheral blood. V is TRBV5-1 and J is TRBJ1-1; D possibly corresponds to TRBD1 (5 bases). The CDR3 sequence: CASEIGDRAFVEAFF. The CDR3 DNA follows: TGCGCCAGCGAGATAGGAGACAGAGCGTTTGTTGAAGCTTTCTTT.